The 30 T cell receptor beta chains below were found in one sample sequenced in a study of CDR3 diversity in severe acne. TCRdb recomputed calls from the PCR reads with MiXCR, one row per CDR3 protein. The sample yields approximately 90,000 distinct CDR3 sequences, 45% to 55% seen once. Material: blood. All receptors come from a male donor in good health, serving as a control.

The chain has TRBV9 and TRBJ2-7, with D tentatively TRBD2 (7 bases). There are 15 residues in the CDR3. V was trimmed by 3 bases and J by 5 bases, leaving 18 bases between them. Germline loops: CDR1 SGDLS, CDR2 YYNGEE. The CDR3: CASSGGLGGRNEQYF. In DNA form, the CDR3 reads TGTGCCAGCAGCGGGGGACTGGGGGGGCGGAACGAGCAGTACTTC.

This clonotype was seen repeatedly, ten times or more. The chain joins TRBV6-5 to TRBJ1-2; D possibly corresponds to TRBD1 (5 bases). Trimming pared 5 bases from V and 8 bases from J, leaving 12 bases between. The CDR3 covers 12 residues. CDR1 and CDR2 (germline): MNHEY, SVGAGI. The chain's CDR3 is CASSGPPGGYTF. The CDR3 DNA is TGTGCCAGCAGTGGGCCCCCAGGGGGCTACACCTTC.

This clonotype turned up a few times. The CDR3 DNA reads TGTGCCAGCAGCGTCCAGCGCGGACTCCAGACCTACGAGCAGTACTTC. Amino acid sequence: CASSVQRGLQTYEQYF. This chain uses TRBV7-9 with TRBJ2-7, with D maybe TRBD2 (5 bases). The CDR3 has 16 amino acids. Per the germline V gene, CDR1 is SEHNR and CDR2 is FQNEAQ (reference sequence). The V end lost 5 bases, the J end lost 2 bases, and 19 bases lay between the germline ends.

Worth noting for this clonotype: The junction differs from germline at one of its ends, possibly a read error. The chain uses TRBV6-1 and TRBJ2-7; 7 nucleotides line up with TRBD2. The germline V gene encodes CDR1 MNHNS and CDR2 SASEGT. This CDR3 has 15 residues. Here the CDR3 reads CATSDPRGDSYEQYF. In DNA form, the CDR3 reads TGTGCCACCAGTGATCCCCGGGGGGATTCCTACGAGCAGTACTTC.

For this clonotype: A read error may explain this, as a much larger clone is one base away. The chain is built from TRBV10-1 and TRBJ1-1; D uncertain. This CDR3 contains 13 residues. Per the germline V gene, CDR1 is WNHNN and CDR2 is SYGVQD (reference sequence). CDR3 residues: CVSKAGMNTEAFF. The CDR3 coding sequence is TGCGTCAGCAAGGCGGGGATGAACACTGAAGCTTTCTTT.

The chain has TRBV7-9 and TRBJ2-2; no definite D call. This CDR3 contains 11 residues. Looked up from germline, CDR1 is SEHNR and CDR2 is FQNEAQ (reference sequence). V lost 6 bases and J 7 bases, leaving 6 bases between the germline ends. The CDR3 bases are TGTGCCAGCAGTTTGTTCGGGGAGCTGTTTTTT. This sequence encodes CASSLFGELFF.

This chain uses TRBV24-1 with TRBJ1-2; 9 positions match TRBD1. The CDR3 is 16 residues long. The germline V gene has CDR1 KGHDR and CDR2 SFDVKD. The V and J ends lost 2 bases and 7 bases, in that order; junction bases with no gene match: 10. The CDR3 is CATSDSSFDRGGGYTF. DNA for the CDR3: TGTGCCACCAGTGATTCCTCCTTCGACAGGGGGGGTGGCTACACCTTC.

With regard to this clonotype: The CDR3 carries no conserved terminal phenylalanine or tryptophan, so it likely arises from a read error. Because the CDR3's place on the DNA is in doubt, the DNA is left out and the CDR3 is given as listed by TCRdb. This chain connects TRBV13 to TRBJ2-5; the tabulated D call, TRBD1, remains unverified against the DNA. Germline CDR1 and CDR2: PRHDT and FYEKMQ (reference sequence). The CDR3 spans 17 residues, counting both ends. The CDR3 reads CASSSGTGGLRGYTFGS.

Concerning this clonotype itself: Since a much larger clone is just one base distant, this may be a read error. The chain recombines TRBV9 with TRBJ2-5, with 14 positions matching TRBD2. The CDR3 length is 16 residues. Germline assignment: CDR1 SGDLS and CDR2 YYNGEE. CDR3 residues: CVSSEGLAGVGETQYF. The DNA for the CDR3 is TGTGTCAGCAGCGAGGGACTAGCGGGAGTTGGGGAGACCCAGTACTTC.

This chain connects TRBV19 to TRBJ1-1; D unresolved. V dropped 5 bases and J dropped 5 bases, with 15 bases sitting between them. Germline lookup yields CDR1 LNHDA and CDR2 SQIVND (reference sequence). This CDR3 has 14 residues. The CDR3 DNA follows: TGTGCCAGTAGTCAACCCCCTGGAGGGACTGAAGCTTTCTTT. Amino acids: CASSQPPGGTEAFF.

This clonotype has just a few counts. The V gene is TRBV10-3, the J gene TRBJ2-5; 10 bases fit TRBD1. Germline CDR1 is ENHRY and CDR2 is SYGVKD. The length of the CDR3 is 14 residues. V gave up 6 bases and J gave up 5 bases; unmatched junction bases: 6. This CDR3 reads CAIRGQGLGETQYF. As DNA, the CDR3 is TGTGCCATCAGGGGACAGGGGCTAGGGGAGACCCAGTACTTC.

There are a few counts of this clonotype. This chain joins TRBV10-3 and TRBJ1-2, with D maybe TRBD1 (5 bases). Germline V gene lookup returns CDR1 ENHRY and CDR2 SYGVKD. The CDR3 runs 12 residues. V lost 10 bases and J lost 3, with 12 bases in between. The chain's CDR3 is CATREMDYGYTF. Here the CDR3 DNA reads TGTGCCACCAGGGAAATGGACTATGGCTACACCTTC.

In the case of this clonotype: The junction does not match germline at one end; this may be a read error. The chain employs TRBV24-1 and TRBJ2-3; 10 nucleotides line up with TRBD1. The CDR3 is 15 amino acids. Germline CDR1 and CDR2: KGHDR and SFDVKD. The CDR3 protein is CASSLRQGATDTQYF. CDR3 DNA sequence: TGTGCCAGCAGTTTGAGACAGGGGGCGACAGATACGCAGTATTTT.

The V call is TRBV5-5, the J call TRBJ1-2, with 9 bases that match TRBD1. CDR1 is SGHKS and CDR2 is YYEKEE in the germline V gene (reference sequence). The CDR3 extends over 15 amino acids. The J segment lost 4 bases and the V segment lost 3 bases, leaving 7 bases of the junction unmatched. The CDR3 coding sequence is TGTGCCAGCAGCTGGAACAGGGGGCGCGCCTATGGCTACACCTTC. Translating gives CASSWNRGRAYGYTF.

The V call is TRBV11-2, the J call TRBJ2-1; D is ambiguous. CDR3 size: 17 residues. V dropped 4 bases and J dropped 6 bases, with 22 bases sitting between them. The germline V gene encodes CDR1 SGHAT and CDR2 FQNNGV. The CDR3 region is CASSSSLLRGRTNEQFF. For the CDR3, the DNA is TGTGCCAGCAGCTCGAGCCTGCTGCGCGGACGGACCAATGAGCAGTTCTTC. Based on the CDR3 plus reference TRBV11-2 and TRBJ2-1, the full variable domain is EAGVAQSPRYKIIEKRQSVAFWCNPISGHATLYWYQQILGQGPKLLIQFQNNGVVDDSQLPKDRFSAERLKGVDSTLKIQPAKLEDSAVYLCASSSSLLRGRTNEQFFGPGTRLTVL.

This clonotype has more than one count but fewer than ten. The rearrangement joins TRBV2 to TRBJ1-1; D call uncertain. The CDR3 spans 11 residues. Germline-derived CDR1 and CDR2 are SNHLY and FYNNEI. Deletions cut 5 bases from V and 3 bases from J, with 4 bases between. For the CDR3, the DNA is TGTGCCAGCAGTCAGTACACTGAAGCTTTCTTT. Its translation: CASSQYTEAFF.

The V gene is TRBV19, the J gene TRBJ1-2; the D gene is possibly TRBD1 (6 bases). The CDR3 extends over 13 amino acids. Per the germline V gene, CDR1 is LNHDA and CDR2 is SQIVND (reference sequence). V was cut by 3 bases and J by 6 bases, with 11 bases left in between. The CDR3 bases are TGTGCCAGTAGTATCCAGGGGCGGAATGGCTACACCTTC. This gives the protein CASSIQGRNGYTF. Together with reference TRBV19 and TRBJ1-2, the CDR3 gives the full variable domain: DGGITQSPKYLFRKEGQNVTLSCEQNLNHDAMYWYRQDPGQGLRLIYYSQIVNDFQKGDIAEGYSVSREKKESFPLTVTSAQKNPTAFYLCASSIQGRNGYTFGSGTRLTVV.

V usage is TRBV7-9 and J usage is TRBJ2-5; D remains ambiguous. Looked up from germline, CDR1 is SEHNR and CDR2 is FQNEAQ (reference sequence). The V end lost 2 bases, the J end lost 4 bases, and 14 bases lay between the germline ends. CDR3 size: 15 residues. The CDR3 is CASSLRATLRETQYF. In nucleotides, the CDR3 is TGTGCCAGCAGCTTACGCGCCACGTTACGAGAGACCCAGTACTTC.

J is TRBJ2-5 and V is TRBV20-1; no reliable D call. This CDR3 comprises 13 residues. Germline V gives CDR1 DFQATT, CDR2 SNEGSKA (reference sequence). The V and J ends lost 0 bases and 4 bases respectively, with 9 bases between them. CDR3 DNA sequence: TGCAGTGCTAGAGATTCTCGTCCAGAGACCCAGTACTTC. This translates into CSARDSRPETQYF.

This clonotype was detected only a few times. The gene calls are TRBV29-1 and TRBJ2-2; possibly TRBD2 for D (5 bases). The germline gives CDR1 SQVTM, CDR2 ANQGSEA. Trimming left V 6 bases short and J 0 bases short, with 11 bases between. This CDR3 is 14 amino acids long. Here the CDR3 DNA reads TGCAGCGTCATTTCGGGGACGAACACCGGGGAGCTGTTTTTT. This encodes CSVISGTNTGELFF.

V gene TRBV20-1 combines with J gene TRBJ2-5; D gene uncertain. This CDR3 has 12 amino acids. V gave up 2 bases and J gave up 2 bases, with 6 bases separating them. Germline V CDR1 and CDR2: DFQATT, SNEGSKA (reference sequence). This CDR3 is CSARKTQETQYF. CDR3 bases: TGCAGTGCTAGAAAAACGCAAGAGACCCAGTACTTC.

The chain recombines TRBV5-1 with TRBJ2-3; 7 bases agree with TRBD1. CDR3 length equals 15 residues. V was clipped by 4 bases and J by 6 bases; unmatched bases: 11. CDR1 is SGHRS and CDR2 is YFSETQ in the germline V gene. The CDR3 region is CASSQQGLASDTQYF. CDR3 DNA sequence: TGCGCCAGCAGCCAACAGGGGTTAGCGTCTGATACGCAGTATTTT.

This clonotype turned up a few times. CDR3 amino acids: CASSQVAGTSGETQYF. For the CDR3, the DNA is TGCGCCAGCAGCCAAGTAGCAGGGACGTCGGGCGAGACCCAGTACTTC. The rearrangement links TRBV4-1 to TRBJ2-5, with D perhaps matching TRBD1 or TRBD2 (5 bases each). Deletions cut 1 base from V and 5 bases from J, with 17 bases between. Germline loops: CDR1 MGHRA, CDR2 YSYEKL. This CDR3 is built from 16 residues.

The chain is built from TRBV5-4 and TRBJ2-7, with TRBD1 matching over 9 bases. Germline values: CDR1 SGHNT, CDR2 YYREEE (reference sequence). V dropped 4 bases and J dropped 5; count of bases not matched to a gene: 10. This CDR3 comprises 15 residues. The CDR3 region is CASSHKGQGVHEQYF. DNA for the CDR3: TGTGCCAGCAGCCATAAGGGACAGGGAGTCCACGAGCAGTACTTC.

Remarks on this clonotype: The junction departs from the called germline gene at one end, perhaps through a read error. This chain links TRBV2 with TRBJ1-1, with a tentative D call TRBD1 (6 bases). The CDR3 loop spans 13 amino acids. Germline CDR1 SNHLY, CDR2 FYNNEI. The CDR3 spells CASSFDGDTEASF. CDR3 DNA: TGTGCCAGTAGCTTTGACGGGGACACTGAAGCTTCCTTT.

Ten or more counts support this clonotype. This chain joins TRBV2 and TRBJ2-5; a weak D match, TRBD2 (6 bases). Looked up from germline, CDR1 is SNHLY and CDR2 is FYNNEI. The V end lost 4 bases, the J end lost 5 bases, and 8 bases lay between the germline ends. The CDR3 runs 12 residues. CDR3 bases: TGTGCCAGCAGTGCCCGGGGGGAGACCCAGTACTTC. Amino acids: CASSARGETQYF. The variable domain in full, completed from reference TRBV2 and TRBJ2-5, reads EPEVTQTPSHQVTQMGQEVILRCVPISNHLYFYWYRQILGQKVEFLVSFYNNEISEKSEIFDDQFSVERPDGSNFTLKIRSTKLEDSAMYFCASSARGETQYFGPGTRLLVL.

J is TRBJ2-3 and V is TRBV24-1, with D perhaps matching TRBD1 or TRBD2 (5 bases each). The V end was cut by 1 base, the J end by 4 bases, with 11 bases between. This CDR3 comprises 15 residues. CDR1 is KGHDR, CDR2 SFDVKD, per germline. CDR3 residues: CATSDFGAGPDTQYF. In DNA, the CDR3 is TGTGCCACCAGTGATTTCGGGGCGGGTCCAGATACGCAGTATTTT.

V gene TRBV19 combines with J gene TRBJ1-2, with 9 bases matching TRBD1. Trimming cost V 5 bases and J 3 bases; bases outside gene matches: 4. CDR1 and CDR2 from the germline V gene are LNHDA and SQIVND (reference sequence). This CDR3 comprises 14 residues. The CDR3 bases are TGTGCCAGTAGTCCCGGGGACAGGGACTATGGCTACACCTTC. It specifies CASSPGDRDYGYTF.

The chain uses TRBV9 and TRBJ1-5; D may be TRBD1 (5 bases). CDR1 and CDR2 (germline): SGDLS, YYNGEE. Trimming removed 4 bases at V and 3 bases at J, with 8 bases between. This CDR3 contains 13 residues. CDR3 region: CASSYGTNQPQHF. The CDR3 DNA reads as TGTGCCAGCAGCTATGGGACCAATCAGCCCCAGCATTTT.

The CDR3 bases are TGTGCCAGTGACGCTTACCACTATGGCTACACCTTC. This codes for CASDAYHYGYTF. The chain has TRBV25-1 and TRBJ1-2; no definite D call. Trimming shortened V by 9 bases and J by 3 bases, and 11 bases separated the two germline ends. Per the germline V gene, CDR1 is MGHDK and CDR2 is SYGVNS. This CDR3 region has 12 residues.